This T cell receptor beta chain was captured by sequencing in a study of OX40 agonist ivuxolimab in advanced cancers. Data came from immunoSEQ multiplex PCR; TCRdb stores just in-frame clones and leaves some out. The sample lists some 41,000 clones, about 87% occurring once. Looked up from germline, CDR1 is LNHDA and CDR2 is SQIVND (reference sequence). The CDR3 length is 14 residues. V lost 5 bases to trimming and J lost 2 bases, with 13 bases between them. This chain links TRBV19 with TRBJ2-7, with D maybe TRBD2 (6 bases). The sample consisted of CD4+ or CD8+ T cells sorted from blood, taken in a trial of the OX40 agonist ivuxolimab. This clonotype originated in an adult with an advanced solid tumor such as melanoma, head and neck, liver or kidney cancer. CDR3 nucleotides: TGTGCCAGTAGTCGGCTAGCGTCCACCTACGAGCAGTACTTC. It yields the protein CASSRLASTYEQYF.